What follows are 19 T cell receptor beta chains derived from one specimen sequenced in a study of cytomegalovirus exposure and HLA in healthy donors. 13 Jbeta primers and 60 Vbeta primers were used for the PCR. Repertoires were generated with immunoSEQ multiplex PCR, while TCRdb's copy carries only in-frame clones and drops some. The table lists some 190,000 clones, about 80% of them singletons. The sequencing input was PBMCs. The receptors derive from a young woman in good health and CMV-seropositive.

This rearrangement joins TRBV28 to TRBJ2-5, with a weak D call TRBD2 (7 bases). With 6 bases removed from V and 1 base from J, the gap between germline ends came to 15 bases. This CDR3 is built from 15 residues. Germline CDR1 reads MDHEN; CDR2 reads SYDVKM. CDR3 loop: CASRTYREGQETQYF. The CDR3 nucleotides read TGTGCCAGCAGAACCTACAGGGAGGGCCAAGAGACCCAGTACTTC. Full variable domain (remainder filled in from reference TRBV28 and TRBJ2-5): DVKVTQSSRYLVKRTGEKVFLECVQDMDHENMFWYRQDPGLGLRLIYFSYDVKMKEKGDIPEGYSVSREKKERFSLILESASTNQTSMYLCASRTYREGQETQYFGPGTRLLVL.

The V gene is TRBV30, the J gene TRBJ2-7; 8 positions agree with TRBD1. V dropped 2 bases and J dropped 0; count of bases not matched to a gene: 6. Per germline, CDR1 GTSNPN and CDR2 SVGIG (reference sequence). The CDR3 loop spans 15 amino acids. In nucleotides, the CDR3 is TGTGCCTGGAGTCGCCCCGGACAGGGCTCCTACGAGCAGTACTTC. Amino acid sequence: CAWSRPGQGSYEQYF.

The rearrangement uses TRBV28 and TRBJ1-2; D gene uncertain. The germline V gene encodes CDR1 MDHEN and CDR2 SYDVKM. The V and J ends lost 2 bases and 6 bases respectively, with 7 bases between them. The CDR3 length is 12 residues. Here the CDR3 reads CASSLREDGYTF. The CDR3 region has the DNA TGTGCCAGCAGTTTAAGGGAGGATGGCTACACCTTC.

A remark on this clone: The sample holds other DNA sequences that translate to the same CDR3. The V and J genes are TRBV7-2 and TRBJ1-1; D gene unclear. The CDR3 covers 13 residues. In germline, CDR1 is SGHTA, CDR2 FQGNSA. V dropped 2 bases and J dropped 1 base, with 5 bases sitting between them. The chain's CDR3 is CASSLQRNTEAFF. CDR3 DNA: TGTGCCAGCAGCTTACAGCGGAACACTGAAGCTTTCTTT.

This clone was counted a single time. The junction differs from germline at one of its ends, possibly a read error. The CDR3 coding sequence is TGTTCCAGCAGCTCCTCGGGGGGTACAGATACGCAGTATTTT. This sequence encodes CSSSSSGGTDTQYF. The chain carries TRBV7-9 and TRBJ2-3; 7 nucleotides line up with TRBD2. From germline, CDR1 is SEHNR and CDR2 FQNEAQ (reference sequence). The CDR3 contains 14 residues. Full variable domain (remainder filled in from reference TRBV7-9 and TRBJ2-3): DTGVSQNPRHKITKRGQNVTFRCDPISEHNRLYWYRQTLGQGPEFLTYFQNEAQLEKSRLLSDRFSAERPKGSFSTLEIQRTEQGDSAMYLCSSSSSGGTDTQYFGPGTRLTVL.

This clone has just a few counts. The chain combines TRBV6-5 with TRBJ2-2, with D unclear. The germline V gene has CDR1 MNHEY and CDR2 SVGAGI. CDR3 length equals 12 residues. Between the trimmed V and J ends, which lost 2 bases and 7 bases, there was a span of 5 bases. The CDR3 nucleotides read TGTGCCAGCAGTTACGCGTTCGGGGAGCTGTTTTTT. Protein: CASSYAFGELFF.

This sequence joins TRBV5-6 and TRBJ2-3; perhaps TRBD2 as D (5 bases). The V end lost 3 bases, the J end lost 2 bases, and 10 bases lay between the germline ends. This CDR3 spans 14 amino acids. CDR1 is SGHDT, CDR2 YYEEEE, per germline. The CDR3 here is CASSSGIPTDTQYF. The CDR3, as DNA: TGTGCCAGCAGCTCCGGGATACCCACAGATACGCAGTATTTT.

The gene calls are TRBV18 and TRBJ2-7; 7 nucleotides match TRBD1. V trimming: 2 bases; J trimming: 3 bases; junction bases outside the gene matches: 4. CDR1 is KGHSH, CDR2 LQKENI, per germline. The CDR3 is made up of 14 amino acids. The CDR3 spells CASSPKQGNYEQYF. The CDR3 DNA is TGTGCCAGCTCACCAAAACAGGGGAACTACGAGCAGTACTTC.

V and J are TRBV28 and TRBJ1-4, with D perhaps TRBD1 (5 bases). Trimming shortened V by 7 bases and J by 7 bases, and 13 bases separated the two germline ends. The CDR3 is 13 residues long. CDR1 and CDR2 from the germline V gene are MDHEN and SYDVKM. CDR3 protein: CASNLQGSEKLFF. Written as DNA, the CDR3 is TGTGCCAGCAACCTCCAGGGAAGTGAAAAACTGTTTTTT.

V gene TRBV18 combines with J gene TRBJ2-5, with D possibly being TRBD1 (6 bases). V was clipped by 3 bases and J by 2 bases, with 13 bases between them. The CDR3 covers 15 residues. The germline V gene encodes CDR1 KGHSH and CDR2 LQKENI. CDR3 protein: CASSPITGQQETQYF. For the CDR3, the DNA is TGTGCCAGCTCACCGATAACAGGACAGCAAGAGACCCAGTACTTC.

A single count supports this clone. This chain links TRBV29-1 with TRBJ2-5; maybe TRBD1 (7 bases). The length of the CDR3 is 16 residues. The V end lost 1 base, the J end lost 2 bases, and 17 bases lay between the germline ends. Per germline, CDR1 SQVTM and CDR2 ANQGSEA. The CDR3 is CSVEAFQGGRQETQYF. The DNA of the CDR3 is TGCAGCGTTGAAGCTTTCCAGGGGGGACGTCAAGAGACCCAGTACTTC. Using reference TRBV29-1 and TRBJ2-5 for the parts outside the CDR3, the full variable domain is SAVISQKPSRDICQRGTSLTIQCQVDSQVTMMFWYRQQPGQSLTLIATANQGSEATYESGFVIDKFPISRPNLTFSTLTVSNMSPEDSSIYLCSVEAFQGGRQETQYFGPGTRLLVL.

This chain uses TRBV4-2 with TRBJ1-2; D gene unclear. Germline values: CDR1 LGHNA, CDR2 YNFKEQ. Trimming removed 0 bases at V and 4 bases at J, with 9 bases between. The CDR3 loop spans 14 amino acids. The CDR3 DNA sequence: TGTGCCAGCAGCCAAGATGGGCAGAGCTATGGCTACACCTTC. It encodes CASSQDGQSYGYTF.

A remark on this clone: The same CDR3 can be traced to other DNA sequences in this sample. The V and J genes are TRBV12-5 and TRBJ2-1, with TRBD2 matching 7 bases. From germline, CDR1 is LGHNT and CDR2 FRNRAP. This CDR3 comprises 15 residues. V shed 1 base, J shed 3 bases, and the junction held 3 bases outside the gene matches. DNA for the CDR3: TGTGCTAGTGGTTTGGGGCTAGCGGACTACAATGAGCAGTTCTTC. Translated, it gives CASGLGLADYNEQFF.

This chain connects TRBV27 to TRBJ1-6; TRBD1 might be the D (5 bases). The CDR3 has 16 residues. V lost 2 bases and J 2 bases, leaving 10 bases between the germline ends. Germline CDR1 is MNHEY and CDR2 is SMNVEV (reference sequence). In nucleotides, the CDR3 is TGTGCCAGCAGTTTACCGGAGGGACCCTATAATTCACCCCTCCACTTT. Translating gives CASSLPEGPYNSPLHF.

V gene TRBV11-3 combines with J gene TRBJ2-1; the D call may be TRBD1 or TRBD2 (6 bases each). The V gene's germline CDR1 is SGHNT and CDR2 YENEEA. The CDR3 contains 12 residues. Trimming stripped 5 bases from V and 9 bases from J, with 11 bases between. The chain's CDR3 is CASSIGGGEQFF. In DNA, the CDR3 is TGTGCCAGCAGCATAGGAGGGGGTGAGCAGTTCTTC.

This clone has just one count. V usage is TRBV28 and J usage is TRBJ2-3; unclear D gene. The CDR3 is 15 residues long. The V end was cut by 4 bases, the J end by 0 bases, with 11 bases between. CDR1 is MDHEN and CDR2 is SYDVKM in the germline V gene. CDR3 DNA sequence: TGTGCCAGCAGTTCGCTCAAAGCTAGCACAGATACGCAGTATTTT. This codes for CASSSLKASTDTQYF. Full variable domain (outside the CDR3, taken from reference TRBV28 and TRBJ2-3): DVKVTQSSRYLVKRTGEKVFLECVQDMDHENMFWYRQDPGLGLRLIYFSYDVKMKEKGDIPEGYSVSREKKERFSLILESASTNQTSMYLCASSSLKASTDTQYFGPGTRLTVL.

The genes are TRBV29-1 and TRBJ2-7; D gene unclear. This CDR3 has 12 residues. Trimming pared 0 bases from V and 7 bases from J, leaving 10 bases between. The germline V gene encodes CDR1 SQVTM and CDR2 ANQGSEA. The CDR3 region is CSVEDLTREQYF. The CDR3 nucleotides read TGCAGCGTTGAAGATCTGACTCGGGAGCAGTACTTC.

J is TRBJ2-7 and V is TRBV6-5; D is perhaps TRBD1 (5 bases). The CDR3 loop spans 11 amino acids. V lost 8 bases and J 0 bases, leaving 5 bases between the germline ends. Germline CDR1 is MNHEY and CDR2 is SVGAGI. CDR3: CASGASYEQYF. The CDR3 bases are TGTGCCAGCGGGGCCTCCTACGAGCAGTACTTC.

This clone was counted between two and nine times. The V and J genes are TRBV6-6 and TRBJ2-7, with 7 bases matching TRBD2. CDR1 and CDR2 (germline): MNHNY, SVGAGI (reference sequence). With 10 bases clipped from V and 7 bases from J, the junction kept 16 bases outside the gene matches. The length of the CDR3 is 14 residues. The CDR3, as DNA: TGTGCCACCAAAGCCGCGGGAGAGGGGTGGGAGCAGTACTTC. It codes for CATKAAGEGWEQYF.